Listed below are T cell receptor beta chains from one sample, sequenced in a study of technical replicates of blood from four donors. Only in-frame clones appear in the TCRdb table, and some are missing; sequencing was by immunoSEQ multiplex PCR. The sample lists over 55,000 clones; approximately 83% were seen once. The sample taken for sequencing was PBMCs. The receptors here all came from a human donor in good health. Some clones in this sample may be carry-over from other donors' samples. Both conserved end residues are part of each CDR3. A D gene is named only where the DNA matches it firmly. The size entry is marked missing in some rows and otherwise reads once, few, many or a size class.

v_gene	j_gene	abundance	d_gene	CDR3aa	CDR3nt
TRBV7-9	TRBJ1-6	-	-	CASIPPGGGNSPLHF	TGTGCCAGCATCCCACCTGGGGGGGGGAATTCACCCCTCCACTTT
TRBV7-3	TRBJ2-1	-	-	CASSLTALALKGNEQFF	TGTGCCAGCAGCTTAACCGCTCTAGCGTTAAAGGGCAATGAGCAGTTCTTC
TRBV4-3	TRBJ2-1	-	TRBD2	CASSQALVGGRHNEQFF	TGCGCCAGCAGCCAAGCCCTTGTCGGCGGGAGGCATAATGAGCAGTTCTTC
TRBV30	TRBJ1-1	-	TRBD1	CAWRAQPRGEAFF	TGTGCCTGGAGAGCTCAACCCAGGGGGGAAGCTTTCTTT
TRBV2	TRBJ2-7	-	-	CASSDLGEQYF	TGTGCCAGCAGTGATCTCGGCGAGCAGTACTTC
TRBV7-9	TRBJ2-7	-	TRBD2	CASSLTLAGRYEQYF	TGTGCCAGCAGCTTGACACTAGCGGGGAGGTACGAGCAGTACTTC
TRBV2	TRBJ1-1	-	TRBD1	CASMAQGQGAEAFF	TGTGCCAGCATGGCCCAGGGACAGGGGGCTGAAGCTTTCTTT
TRBV7-2	TRBJ1-1	once	-	CASSLVGRDSEAFF	TGTGCCAGCAGCTTAGTGGGCAGGGATTCTGAAGCTTTCTTT
TRBV6-4	TRBJ2-3	once	TRBD1	CASSGGRGSTDTQYF	TGTGCCAGCAGTGGGGGCAGGGGGTCTACAGATACGCAGTATTTT
TRBV6-5	TRBJ1-1	once	-	CASSYSSGFTEAFF	TGTGCCAGCAGTTACTCGAGCGGTTTCACTGAAGCTTTCTTT
TRBV10-3	TRBJ2-7	-	TRBD1	CAILGQNSYEQYF	TGTGCCATCCTGGGACAGAACTCCTACGAGCAGTACTTC
TRBV7-6	TRBJ1-4	once	-	CASSLAGRDEKLFF	TGTGCCAGCAGCTTAGCGGGCAGGGATGAAAAACTGTTTTTT
TRBV5-1	TRBJ2-3	-	TRBD2	CASSWGGSSRTDTQYF	TGCGCCAGCAGCTGGGGGGGGTCGAGTCGGACAGATACGCAGTATTTT
TRBV2	TRBJ2-7	-	-	CASRDRDTGEQYF	TGTGCCAGCAGGGACCGGGACACCGGCGAGCAGTACTTC
TRBV14	TRBJ1-1	-	-	CASARGTMNTEAFF	TGTGCCAGCGCCAGGGGAACCATGAACACTGAAGCTTTCTTT
TRBV7-2	TRBJ2-2	-	TRBD2	CASSIGLAGNTGELFF	TGTGCCAGCAGCATCGGACTAGCGGGGAACACCGGGGAGCTGTTTTTT
TRBV11-2	TRBJ2-1	-	-	CASSPLGVVGYNEQFF	TGTGCCAGCAGCCCCCTCGGGGTGGTCGGCTACAATGAGCAGTTCTTC
TRBV18	TRBJ1-1	-	-	CASSPLRVNTEAFF	TGTGCCAGCTCACCACTGAGGGTGAACACTGAAGCTTTCTTT
TRBV5-1	TRBJ1-1	once	TRBD1	CASSLRGEGTEAFF	TGCGCCAGCAGCCTCAGGGGGGAAGGCACTGAAGCTTTCTTT
TRBV6-6	TRBJ2-3	-	-	CASRGTRTDTQYF	TGTGCCAGCAGGGGCACCCGCACAGATACGCAGTATTTT
TRBV7-2	TRBJ1-5	-	-	CASSTTGLGNQPQHF	TGTGCCAGCAGCACCACGGGGTTGGGCAATCAGCCCCAGCATTTT
TRBV5-4	TRBJ2-5	-	TRBD2	CASSREAVQYQETQYF	TGTGCCAGCAGTCGGGAGGCGGTTCAGTACCAAGAGACCCAGTACTTC
TRBV4-3	TRBJ2-2	few	-	CASSQDRAGTGELFF	TGCGCCAGCAGCCAAGATCGCGCGGGGACCGGGGAGCTGTTTTTT
TRBV4-3	TRBJ2-1	-	-	CASSQEGREYNEQFF	TGCGCCAGCAGCCAAGAAGGAAGGGAGTACAATGAGCAGTTCTTC
TRBV7-3	TRBJ2-3	-	-	CASSLGLNTDTQYF	TGTGCCAGCAGCTTGGGACTGAACACAGATACGCAGTATTTT
TRBV13	TRBJ2-7	-	TRBD1	CASREGQDPYEQYF	TGTGCCAGCAGGGAGGGACAGGACCCCTACGAGCAGTACTTC
TRBV11-1	TRBJ1-3	once	-	CASSLTGGNTIYF	TGTGCCAGCAGCTTAACGGGAGGAAACACCATATATTTT
TRBV12-5	TRBJ2-3	once	-	CASGLLLDYTDTQYF	TGTGCTAGTGGTTTGTTACTGGACTATACGGATACGCAGTATTTT
TRBV27	TRBJ2-7	-	TRBD1	CASRLTSGTASYEQYF	TGTGCCAGCAGGCTAACCTCCGGGACAGCCTCCTACGAGCAGTACTTC
TRBV19	TRBJ1-2	-	TRBD1	CASRQGAGRYGYTF	TGTGCCAGCAGGCAGGGGGCTGGGAGGTATGGCTACACCTTC
TRBV4-2	TRBJ1-5	-	-	CASSPNSGGSNQPQHF	TGTGCCAGCAGCCCAAACTCGGGAGGAAGCAATCAGCCCCAGCATTTT
TRBV6-5	TRBJ1-6	-	TRBD1	CASSGTGDSPLHF	TGTGCCAGCAGTGGGACAGGGGATTCACCCCTCCATTTT
TRBV11-2	TRBJ2-7	-	-	CASSLDTYEQYF	TGTGCCAGCAGCTTAGACACCTACGAGCAGTACTTC
TRBV6-1	TRBJ1-2	-	TRBD1	CASSVGQGRHGYTF	TGTGCCAGCAGTGTCGGACAGGGGAGGCATGGCTACACCTTC
TRBV4-2	TRBJ2-7	-	-	CASSQDRLGPYEQYF	TGTGCCAGCAGCCAAGATCGGTTGGGCCCCTACGAGCAGTACTTC
TRBV29-1	TRBJ1-1	-	-	CSVGGLGTEAFF	TGCAGCGTTGGAGGGTTGGGCACTGAAGCTTTCTTT
TRBV5-4	TRBJ2-1	-	-	CASSLGEKDNPFF	TGTGCCAGCAGCTTGGGCGAAAAGGACAATCCGTTCTTC
TRBV7-8	TRBJ2-2	-	TRBD2	CASSLRGVAGASNTGELFF	TGTGCCAGCAGCCTCCGGGGAGTAGCGGGAGCCTCGAACACCGGGGAGCTGTTTTTT
TRBV7-3	TRBJ2-1	-	TRBD2	CASSLGTSGRGEQFF	TGTGCCAGCAGCCTAGGGACTAGCGGGAGGGGAGAGCAGTTCTTC
TRBV4-3	TRBJ2-7	-	TRBD2	CASSPGRLASYEQYF	TGCGCCAGCAGCCCCGGTCGACTAGCCTCCTACGAGCAGTACTTC
TRBV7-8	TRBJ2-7	-	TRBD2	CASSSSGRADYEQYF	TGTGCCAGCAGCTCTAGCGGTAGAGCGGACTACGAGCAGTACTTC
TRBV7-9	TRBJ2-6	-	-	CASSFQGRGANVLTF	TGTGCCAGCAGCTTCCAGGGGAGAGGGGCCAACGTCCTGACTTTC
TRBV25-1	TRBJ2-2	once	TRBD2	CASRGRGGSGELFF	TGTGCCAGCAGGGGACGGGGAGGGTCCGGGGAGCTGTTTTTT
TRBV5-1	TRBJ2-7	-	-	CASSLSIGVSYEQYF	TGCGCCAGCAGCTTGAGTATTGGAGTGTCCTACGAGCAGTACTTC
TRBV9	TRBJ2-3	-	TRBD2	CASSVDIGRATDTQYF	TGTGCCAGCAGCGTAGATATCGGGAGGGCCACAGATACGCAGTATTTT
TRBV4-3	TRBJ2-7	few	TRBD2	CASSQDREGNAEQYF	TGCGCCAGCAGCCAAGATCGGGAGGGTAATGCCGAGCAGTACTTC
TRBV30	TRBJ2-2	-	-	CAWSKGSGELFF	TGTGCCTGGAGTAAGGGGTCCGGGGAGCTGTTTTTT
TRBV7-9	TRBJ2-5	-	TRBD1	CASSLEDRAKTQYF	TGTGCCAGCAGCTTAGAGGACAGGGCTAAGACCCAGTACTTC
TRBV5-1	TRBJ1-1	-	-	CASSPTESNTEAFF	TGCGCCAGCAGCCCGACAGAATCGAACACTGAAGCTTTCTTT
TRBV5-1	TRBJ2-7	-	TRBD1	CASSSGTGGEQYF	TGCGCCAGCAGTTCCGGGACAGGGGGAGAGCAGTACTTC
TRBV5-6	TRBJ2-7	-	TRBD2	CASSFGGVLYEQYF	TGTGCCAGCAGCTTTGGGGGGGTCCTATACGAGCAGTACTTC
TRBV18	TRBJ2-7	-	TRBD2	CASSPGTSGSYEQYF	TGTGCCAGCTCACCCGGGACTAGCGGATCCTACGAGCAGTACTTC
TRBV11-2	TRBJ1-1	once	TRBD1	CASSLGTGRQDTEAFF	TGTGCCAGCAGCTTAGGGACAGGGCGGCAGGACACTGAAGCTTTCTTT
TRBV7-2	TRBJ2-7	-	TRBD1	CASSPRQGTSYEQYF	TGTGCCAGCAGCCCTAGACAGGGGACCTCCTACGAGCAGTACTTC
TRBV6-5	TRBJ2-7	-	TRBD2	CASSTSGTSSHEQYF	TGTGCCAGCAGTACCTCCGGGACTAGTTCCCACGAGCAGTACTTC
TRBV7-2	TRBJ2-7	-	TRBD2	CASSPRLAGAGGQYF	TGTGCCAGCAGCCCAAGACTAGCGGGGGCCGGCGGGCAGTACTTC